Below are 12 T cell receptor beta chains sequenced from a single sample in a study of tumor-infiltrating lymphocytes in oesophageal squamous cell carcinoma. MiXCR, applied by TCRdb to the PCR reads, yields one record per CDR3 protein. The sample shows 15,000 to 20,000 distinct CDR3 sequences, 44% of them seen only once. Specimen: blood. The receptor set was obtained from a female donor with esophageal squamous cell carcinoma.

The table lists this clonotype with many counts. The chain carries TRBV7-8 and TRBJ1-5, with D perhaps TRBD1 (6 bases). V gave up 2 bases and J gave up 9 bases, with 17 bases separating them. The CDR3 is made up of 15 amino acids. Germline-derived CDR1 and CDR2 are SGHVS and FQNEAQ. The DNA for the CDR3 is TGTGCCAGCAGCTTAAGGGGGGGTGTTGGTTGGCCCCAGCATTTT. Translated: CASSLRGGVGWPQHF.

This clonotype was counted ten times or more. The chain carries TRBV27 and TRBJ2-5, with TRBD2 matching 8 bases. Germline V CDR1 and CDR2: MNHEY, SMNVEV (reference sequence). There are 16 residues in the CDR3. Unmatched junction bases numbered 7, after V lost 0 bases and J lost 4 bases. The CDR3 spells CASSLSTGRGVETQYF. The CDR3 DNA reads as TGTGCCAGCAGTTTATCGACTGGGCGGGGGGTAGAGACCCAGTACTTC.

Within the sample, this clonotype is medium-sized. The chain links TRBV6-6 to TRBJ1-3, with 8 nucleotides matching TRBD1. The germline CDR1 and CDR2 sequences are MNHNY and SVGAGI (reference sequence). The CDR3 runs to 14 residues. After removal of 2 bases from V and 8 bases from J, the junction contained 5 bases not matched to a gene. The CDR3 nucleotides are TGTGCCAGCAGTTACGCAACAGGGGGGTACACCATATATTTT. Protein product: CASSYATGGYTIYF.

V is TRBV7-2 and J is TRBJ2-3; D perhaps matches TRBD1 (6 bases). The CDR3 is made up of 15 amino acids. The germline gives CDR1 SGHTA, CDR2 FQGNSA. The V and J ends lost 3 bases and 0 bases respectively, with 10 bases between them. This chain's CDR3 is CASSLPTGSTDTQYF. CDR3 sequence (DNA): TGTGCCAGCAGCTTGCCCACAGGGAGCACAGATACGCAGTATTTT.

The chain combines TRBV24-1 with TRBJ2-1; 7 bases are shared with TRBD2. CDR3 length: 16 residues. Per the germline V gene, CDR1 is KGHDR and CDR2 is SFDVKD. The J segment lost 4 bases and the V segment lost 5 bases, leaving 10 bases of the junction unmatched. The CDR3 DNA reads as TGTGCCACCAGTGCTGGTACTGGGGGGGTGTACAATGAGCAGTTCTTC. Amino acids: CATSAGTGGVYNEQFF.

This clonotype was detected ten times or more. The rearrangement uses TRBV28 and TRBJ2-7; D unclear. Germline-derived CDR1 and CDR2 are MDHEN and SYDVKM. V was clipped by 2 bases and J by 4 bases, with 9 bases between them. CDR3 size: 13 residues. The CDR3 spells CASSLGPLYEQYF. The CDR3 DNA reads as TGTGCCAGCAGTTTAGGCCCCCTTTACGAGCAGTACTTC.

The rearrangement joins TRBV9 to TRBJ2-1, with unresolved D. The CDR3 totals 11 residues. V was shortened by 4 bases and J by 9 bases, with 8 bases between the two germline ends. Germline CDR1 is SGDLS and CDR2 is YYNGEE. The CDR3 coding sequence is TGTGCCAGCAGCTCCCCCGGTGAGCAGTTCTTC. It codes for CASSSPGEQFF.

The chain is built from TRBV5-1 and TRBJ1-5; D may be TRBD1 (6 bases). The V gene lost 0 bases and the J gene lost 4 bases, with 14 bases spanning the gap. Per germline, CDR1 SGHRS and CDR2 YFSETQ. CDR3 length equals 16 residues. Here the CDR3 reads CASSLDGGPSNQPQHF. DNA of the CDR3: TGCGCCAGCAGCTTGGATGGGGGGCCCTCGAATCAGCCCCAGCATTTT.

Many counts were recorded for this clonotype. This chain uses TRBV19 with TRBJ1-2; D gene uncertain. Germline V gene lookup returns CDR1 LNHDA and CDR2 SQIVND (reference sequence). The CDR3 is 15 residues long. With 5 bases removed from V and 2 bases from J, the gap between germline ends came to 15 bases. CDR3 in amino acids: CASSLITERNYGYTF. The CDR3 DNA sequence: TGTGCCAGTAGTCTGATCACAGAAAGAAACTATGGCTACACCTTC.

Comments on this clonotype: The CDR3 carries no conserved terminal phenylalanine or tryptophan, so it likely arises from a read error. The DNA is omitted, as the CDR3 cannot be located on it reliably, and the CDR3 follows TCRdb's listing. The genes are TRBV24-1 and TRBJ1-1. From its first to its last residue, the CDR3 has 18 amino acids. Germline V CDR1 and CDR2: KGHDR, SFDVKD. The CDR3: CATRPFPGLETTSSTSGQ.

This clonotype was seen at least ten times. The CDR3 nucleotides are TGTGCCAGCGGACAACGCAGGACCACTGAAGCTTTCTTT. It codes for CASGQRRTTEAFF. The genes are TRBV28 and TRBJ1-1, with a tentative D call TRBD1 (5 bases). CDR3 length: 13 amino acids. V lost 8 bases, J lost 4 bases, and 14 bases lay in between. Germline CDR1 and CDR2: MDHEN and SYDVKM.

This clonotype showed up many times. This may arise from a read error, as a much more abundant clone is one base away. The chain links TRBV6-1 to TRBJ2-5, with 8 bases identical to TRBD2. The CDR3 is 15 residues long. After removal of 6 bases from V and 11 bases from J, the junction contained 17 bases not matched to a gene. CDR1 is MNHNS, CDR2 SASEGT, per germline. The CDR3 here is CASRGLGSSYNEQYF. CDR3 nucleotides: TGTGCCAGCAGGGGACTAGGGAGCTCCTACAATGAGCAGTACTTC.